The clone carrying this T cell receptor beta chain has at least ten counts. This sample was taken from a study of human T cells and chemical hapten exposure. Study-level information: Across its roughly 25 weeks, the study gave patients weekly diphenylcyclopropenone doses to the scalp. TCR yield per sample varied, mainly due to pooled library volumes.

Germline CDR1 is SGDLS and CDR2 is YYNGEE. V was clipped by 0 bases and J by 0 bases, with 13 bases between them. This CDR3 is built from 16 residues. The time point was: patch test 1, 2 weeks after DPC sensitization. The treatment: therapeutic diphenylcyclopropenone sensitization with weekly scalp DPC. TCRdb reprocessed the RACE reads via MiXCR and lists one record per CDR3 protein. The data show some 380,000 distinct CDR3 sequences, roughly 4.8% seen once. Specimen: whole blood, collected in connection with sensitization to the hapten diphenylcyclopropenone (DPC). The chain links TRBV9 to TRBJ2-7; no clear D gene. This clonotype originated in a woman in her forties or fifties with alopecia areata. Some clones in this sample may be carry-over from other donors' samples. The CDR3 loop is CASSVGSLTGSYEQYF. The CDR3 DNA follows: TGTGCCAGCAGCGTAGGTAGCCTCACGGGCTCCTACGAGCAGTACTTC.